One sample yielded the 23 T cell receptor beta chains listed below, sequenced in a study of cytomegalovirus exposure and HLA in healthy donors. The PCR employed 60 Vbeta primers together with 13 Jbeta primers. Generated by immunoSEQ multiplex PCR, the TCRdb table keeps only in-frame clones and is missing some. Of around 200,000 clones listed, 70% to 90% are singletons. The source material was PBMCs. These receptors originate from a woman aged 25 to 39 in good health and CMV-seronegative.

The CDR3 protein is CATSREGLNNEQFF. In DNA, the CDR3 is TGTGCCACCAGCAGGGAGGGCCTGAACAATGAGCAGTTCTTC. The rearrangement joins TRBV15 to TRBJ2-1; possibly TRBD2 for D (6 bases). Germline lookup yields CDR1 LNHNV and CDR2 YYDKDF (reference sequence). The CDR3 covers 14 residues. Trimming removed 3 bases at V and 5 bases at J, with 11 bases between.

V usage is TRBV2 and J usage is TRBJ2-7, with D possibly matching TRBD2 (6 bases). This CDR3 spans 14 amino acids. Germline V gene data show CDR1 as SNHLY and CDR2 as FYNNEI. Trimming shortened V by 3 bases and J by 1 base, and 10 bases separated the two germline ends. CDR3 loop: CASSERRESYEQYF. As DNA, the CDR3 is TGTGCCAGCAGTGAGAGGAGGGAGTCCTACGAGCAGTACTTC.

For the CDR3, the DNA is TGTGCCAGCAGTGAAATTAGCTCCTACAATGAGCAGTTCTTC. It yields the protein CASSEISSYNEQFF. The chain combines TRBV2 with TRBJ2-1; D not certain. The CDR3 covers 14 residues. Trimming cost V 2 bases and J 0 bases, with 5 bases left between them. The germline CDR1 and CDR2 sequences are SNHLY and FYNNEI.

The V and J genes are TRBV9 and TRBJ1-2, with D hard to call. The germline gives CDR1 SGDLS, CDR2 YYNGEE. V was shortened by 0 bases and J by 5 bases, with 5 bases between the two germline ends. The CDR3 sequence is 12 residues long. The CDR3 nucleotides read TGTGCCAGCAGCGTAGCGGGTTATGGCTACACCTTC. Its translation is CASSVAGYGYTF.

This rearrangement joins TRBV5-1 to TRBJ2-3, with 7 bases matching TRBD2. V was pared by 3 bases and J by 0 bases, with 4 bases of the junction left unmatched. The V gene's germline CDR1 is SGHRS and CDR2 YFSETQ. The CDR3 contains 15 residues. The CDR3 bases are TGCGCCAGCAGCTACTCGGGGGGTAGCACAGATACGCAGTATTTT. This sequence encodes CASSYSGGSTDTQYF.

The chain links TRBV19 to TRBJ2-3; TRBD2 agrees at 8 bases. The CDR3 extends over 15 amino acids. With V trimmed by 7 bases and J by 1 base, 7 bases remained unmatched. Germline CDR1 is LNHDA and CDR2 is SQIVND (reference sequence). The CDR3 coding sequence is TGTGCCAGTACAGTCGGGACTAGGGGCACAGATACGCAGTATTTT. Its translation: CASTVGTRGTDTQYF.

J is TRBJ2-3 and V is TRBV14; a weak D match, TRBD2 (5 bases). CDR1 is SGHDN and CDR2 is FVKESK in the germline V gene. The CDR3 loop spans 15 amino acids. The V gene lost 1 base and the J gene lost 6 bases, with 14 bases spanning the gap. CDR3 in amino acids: CASSQGGNLGDTQYF. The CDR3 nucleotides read TGTGCCAGCAGCCAAGGAGGGAACCTCGGGGATACGCAGTATTTT.

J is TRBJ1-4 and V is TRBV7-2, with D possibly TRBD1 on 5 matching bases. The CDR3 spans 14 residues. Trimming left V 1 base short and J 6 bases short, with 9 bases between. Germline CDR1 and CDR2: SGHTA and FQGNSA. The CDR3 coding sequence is TGTGCCAGCAGCTTAGTAGGGGCGCATGAAAAACTGTTTTTT. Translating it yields CASSLVGAHEKLFF.

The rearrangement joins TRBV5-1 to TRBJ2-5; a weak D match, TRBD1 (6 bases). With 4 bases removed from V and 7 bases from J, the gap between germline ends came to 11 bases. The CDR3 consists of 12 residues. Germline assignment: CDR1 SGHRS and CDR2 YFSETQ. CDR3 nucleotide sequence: TGCGCCAGCAGCGGGGACACCTTGACCCAGTACTTC. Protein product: CASSGDTLTQYF.

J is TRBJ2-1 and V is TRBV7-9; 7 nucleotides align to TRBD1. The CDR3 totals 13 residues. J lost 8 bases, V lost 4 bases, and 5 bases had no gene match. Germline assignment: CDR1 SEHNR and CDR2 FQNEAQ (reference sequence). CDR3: CASSYQGDDEQFF. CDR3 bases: TGTGCCAGCAGCTACCAGGGGGATGATGAGCAGTTCTTC.

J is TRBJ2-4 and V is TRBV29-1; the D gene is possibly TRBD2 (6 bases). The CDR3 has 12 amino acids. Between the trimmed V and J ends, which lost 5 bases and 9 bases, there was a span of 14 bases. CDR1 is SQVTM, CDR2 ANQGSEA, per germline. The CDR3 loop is CSVLGGESIQYF. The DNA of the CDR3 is TGCAGCGTTTTGGGGGGTGAGAGCATTCAGTACTTC.

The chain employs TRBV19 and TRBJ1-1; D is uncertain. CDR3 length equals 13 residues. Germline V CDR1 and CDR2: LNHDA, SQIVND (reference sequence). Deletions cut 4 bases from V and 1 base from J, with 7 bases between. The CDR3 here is CASSKTKNTEAFF. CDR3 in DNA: TGTGCCAGTAGTAAAACTAAGAACACTGAAGCTTTCTTT.

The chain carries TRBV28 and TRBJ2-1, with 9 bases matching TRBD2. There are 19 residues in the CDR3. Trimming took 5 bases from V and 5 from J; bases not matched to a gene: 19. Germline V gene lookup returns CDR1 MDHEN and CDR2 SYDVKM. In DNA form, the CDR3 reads TGTGCCAGCAGTCTCCGTTCGAGATATACCGGGACTAGCCACAATGAGCAGTTCTTC. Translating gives CASSLRSRYTGTSHNEQFF. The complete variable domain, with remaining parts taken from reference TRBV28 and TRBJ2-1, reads DVKVTQSSRYLVKRTGEKVFLECVQDMDHENMFWYRQDPGLGLRLIYFSYDVKMKEKGDIPEGYSVSREKKERFSLILESASTNQTSMYLCASSLRSRYTGTSHNEQFFGPGTRLTVL.

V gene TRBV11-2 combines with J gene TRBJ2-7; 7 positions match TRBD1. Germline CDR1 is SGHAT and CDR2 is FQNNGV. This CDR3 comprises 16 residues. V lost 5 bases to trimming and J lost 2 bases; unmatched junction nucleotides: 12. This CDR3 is CASSVNRDSGAYEQYF. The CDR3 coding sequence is TGTGCCAGCAGCGTGAATAGGGACAGCGGCGCCTACGAGCAGTACTTC.

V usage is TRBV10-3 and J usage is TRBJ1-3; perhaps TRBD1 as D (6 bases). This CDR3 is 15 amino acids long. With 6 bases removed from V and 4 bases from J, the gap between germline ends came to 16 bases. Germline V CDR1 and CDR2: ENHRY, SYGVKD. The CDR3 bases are TGTGCCATCAGCCCCCTTACAGGGTCAGGAAACACCATATATTTT. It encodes CAISPLTGSGNTIYF.

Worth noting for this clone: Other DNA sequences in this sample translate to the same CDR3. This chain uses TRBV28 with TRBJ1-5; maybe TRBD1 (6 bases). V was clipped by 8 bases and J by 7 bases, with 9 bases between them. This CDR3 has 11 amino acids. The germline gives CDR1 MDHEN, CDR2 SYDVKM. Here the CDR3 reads CASSGGQPQHF. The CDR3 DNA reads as TGTGCCAGCTCGGGGGGCCAGCCCCAGCATTTT.

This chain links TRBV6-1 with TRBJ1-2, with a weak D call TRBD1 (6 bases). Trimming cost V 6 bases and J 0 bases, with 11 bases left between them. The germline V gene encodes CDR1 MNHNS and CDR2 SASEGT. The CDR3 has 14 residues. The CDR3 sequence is CASRGDISNYGYTF. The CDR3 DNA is TGTGCCAGCAGAGGGGACATTTCTAACTATGGCTACACCTTC.

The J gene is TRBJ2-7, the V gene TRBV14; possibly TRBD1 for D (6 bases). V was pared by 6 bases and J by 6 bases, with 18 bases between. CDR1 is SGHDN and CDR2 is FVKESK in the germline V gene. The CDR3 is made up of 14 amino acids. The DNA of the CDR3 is TGTGCCAGCAGTCTCGGACAGTTGAGCACCGAGCAGTACTTC. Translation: CASSLGQLSTEQYF. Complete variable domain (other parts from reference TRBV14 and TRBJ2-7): EAGVTQFPSHSVIEKGQTVTLRCDPISGHDNLYWYRRVMGKEIKFLLHFVKESKQDESGMPNNRFLAERTGGTYSTLKVQPAELEDSGVYFCASSLGQLSTEQYFGPGTRLTVT.

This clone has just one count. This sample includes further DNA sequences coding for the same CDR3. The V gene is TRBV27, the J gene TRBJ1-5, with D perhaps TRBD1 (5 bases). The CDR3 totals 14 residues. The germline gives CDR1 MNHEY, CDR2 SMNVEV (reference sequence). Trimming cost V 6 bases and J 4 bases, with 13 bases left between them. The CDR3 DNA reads TGTGCCAGCAGGTTTCAGGGCGATAATCAGCCCCAGCATTTT. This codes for CASRFQGDNQPQHF.

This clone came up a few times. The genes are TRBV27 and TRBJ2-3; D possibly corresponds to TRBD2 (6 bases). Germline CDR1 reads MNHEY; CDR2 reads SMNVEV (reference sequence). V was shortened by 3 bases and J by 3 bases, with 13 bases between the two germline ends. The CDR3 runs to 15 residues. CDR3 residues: CASSFGGRGTDTQYF. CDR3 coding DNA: TGTGCCAGCAGTTTCGGAGGGCGGGGAACAGATACGCAGTATTTT.

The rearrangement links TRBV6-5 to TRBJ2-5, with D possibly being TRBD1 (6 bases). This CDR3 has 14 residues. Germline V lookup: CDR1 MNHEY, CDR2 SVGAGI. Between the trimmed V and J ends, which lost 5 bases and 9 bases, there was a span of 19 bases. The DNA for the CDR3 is TGTGCCAGCAGTAGTCAGGGGATAGAGATGCCCCAGTACTTC. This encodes CASSSQGIEMPQYF.

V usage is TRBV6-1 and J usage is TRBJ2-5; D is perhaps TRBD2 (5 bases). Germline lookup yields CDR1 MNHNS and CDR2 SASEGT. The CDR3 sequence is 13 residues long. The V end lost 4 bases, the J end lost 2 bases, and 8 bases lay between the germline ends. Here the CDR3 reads CASSGGGQETQYF. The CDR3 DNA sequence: TGTGCCAGCAGTGGTGGAGGACAAGAGACCCAGTACTTC.

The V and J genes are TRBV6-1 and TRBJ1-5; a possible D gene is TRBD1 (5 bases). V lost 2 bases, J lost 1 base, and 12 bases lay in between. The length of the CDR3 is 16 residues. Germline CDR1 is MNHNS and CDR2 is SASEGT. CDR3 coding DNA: TGTGCCAGCAGTGAAATAGGGGCTGCGAGCAATCAGCCCCAGCATTTT. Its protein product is CASSEIGAASNQPQHF.